This entry is about one TCR beta chain. The entry originates in a study of blood T cell repertoires in COVID-19. Germline-derived CDR1 and CDR2 are SGHNT and YYREEE (reference sequence). The CDR3 runs to 18 residues. The junction had 8 bases not matched to a gene; V was cut back by 0 bases and J by 1 base. TCRdb's table, derived via immunoSEQ multiplex PCR, lists solely in-frame clones and lacks some. The top ten clones hold around 3.7% of a sample with roughly 130,000 clones, 84% of them seen once. This clonotype originated in a woman between 45 and 60 years old with acute COVID-19. The chain joins TRBV5-4 to TRBJ2-3; 10 bases line up with TRBD2. The sample taken for sequencing was PBMCs or T cells enriched from blood (not recorded which). The DNA for the CDR3 is TGTGCCAGCAGCTTGGTACTAGCGGGGAATCATGGCACAGATACGCAGTATTTT. Translation gives CASSLVLAGNHGTDTQYF. Using reference TRBV5-4 and TRBJ2-3 for the parts outside the CDR3, the full variable domain is ETGVTQSPTHLIKTRGQQVTLRCSSQSGHNTVSWYQQALGQGPQFIFQYYREEENGRGNFPPRFSGLQFPNYSSELNVNALELDDSALYLCASSLVLAGNHGTDTQYFGPGTRLTVL.